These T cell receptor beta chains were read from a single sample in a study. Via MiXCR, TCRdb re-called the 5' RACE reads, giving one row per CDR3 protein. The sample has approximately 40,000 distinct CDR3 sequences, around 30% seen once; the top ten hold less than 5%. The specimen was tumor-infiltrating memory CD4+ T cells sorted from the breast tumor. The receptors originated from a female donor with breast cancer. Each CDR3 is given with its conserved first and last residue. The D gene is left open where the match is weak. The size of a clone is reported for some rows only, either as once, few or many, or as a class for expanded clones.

CDR3: CAWSKQENQPQHF
DNA: TGTGCCTGGAGTAAGCAGGAAAATCAGCCCCAGCATTTT
D: .
J: TRBJ1-5
size: .
V: TRBV30

CDR3: CASSQDQGWRLYF
DNA: TGTGCCAGCAGCCAAGACCAGGGATGGCGTTTGTACTTC
D: .
J: TRBJ2-4
size: once
V: TRBV14

CDR3: CASSLDSPGAGELFF
DNA: TGCGCCAGCAGCCTGGACAGCCCGGGGGCCGGGGAGCTGTTTTTT
D: .
J: TRBJ2-2
size: .
V: TRBV5-1

CDR3: CASSLDSSPYGYTF
DNA: TGCGCCAGCAGCTTGGATTCCTCCCCCTATGGCTACACCTTC
D: .
J: TRBJ1-2
size: few
V: TRBV5-1

CDR3: CATRAGARTDTQYF
DNA: TGTGCCACTAGGGCGGGAGCTCGCACAGATACGCAGTATTTT
D: TRBD2
J: TRBJ2-3
size: few
V: TRBV19

CDR3: CASSLDQGYGNTIYF
DNA: TGCGCCAGCAGCTTGGACCAGGGTTACGGAAACACCATATATTTT
D: .
J: TRBJ1-3
size: .
V: TRBV5-1

CDR3: CVSTRMGSHNSPLHF
DNA: TGTGTCAGCACCCGGATGGGTTCGCATAATTCACCCCTCCACTTT
D: .
J: TRBJ1-6
size: .
V: TRBV27

CDR3: CSALPTADSYNEQFF
DNA: TGCAGTGCCCTCCCCACAGCGGACTCCTACAATGAGCAGTTCTTC
D: .
J: TRBJ2-1
size: few
V: TRBV20-1

CDR3: CASSQDLLAGGPVLDNEQFF
DNA: TGTGCCAGCAGCCAAGATCTACTAGCGGGAGGGCCTGTCTTAGACAATGAGCAGTTCTTC
D: TRBD2
J: TRBJ2-1
size: few
V: TRBV3-1

CDR3: CASSDKAGDTDTQYF
DNA: TGTGCCAGCAGCGACAAAGCGGGCGACACAGATACGCAGTATTTT
D: .
J: TRBJ2-3
size: many
V: TRBV5-4

CDR3: CASSYSTGGFLGEQYF
DNA: TGTGCCAGCAGTTACTCGACAGGGGGATTTTTAGGCGAGCAGTACTTC
D: TRBD1
J: TRBJ2-7
size: few
V: TRBV6-5

CDR3: CASSSLGRGSYNEQFF
DNA: TGTGCCAGCAGCTCTCTAGGGAGGGGCTCCTACAATGAGCAGTTCTTC
D: TRBD2
J: TRBJ2-1
size: few
V: TRBV7-9

CDR3: CASSRANYGYTF
DNA: TGTGCCAGCTCCCGGGCTAACTATGGCTACACCTTC
D: .
J: TRBJ1-2
size: .
V: TRBV6-5

CDR3: CSGDGGGAVEQYF
DNA: TGCAGTGGAGATGGCGGGGGGGCCGTCGAGCAGTACTTC
D: TRBD2
J: TRBJ2-7
size: .
V: TRBV20-1

CDR3: CASTYREGRFF
DNA: TGTGCCAGCACCTACAGGGAGGGGCGGTTCTTC
D: .
J: TRBJ2-1
size: .
V: TRBV28